The 8 T cell receptor beta chains reported below all come from one sample, sequenced in a study of cytomegalovirus exposure and HLA in healthy donors. PCR involved 60 Vbeta and 13 Jbeta primers. TCRdb keeps only in-frame clones here, not all; method: immunoSEQ multiplex PCR. The sample includes 110,000 to 150,000 clones, less than 85% of them seen just once. The source material was PBMCs. The source of these receptors is a man aged 18 to 29 in good health and CMV-seropositive.

V is TRBV10-2 and J is TRBJ2-1, with 10 positions matching TRBD2. Trimming at V came to 4 bases and at J to 9 bases, leaving 9 bases not matched to a gene. Germline assignment: CDR1 WSHSY and CDR2 SAAADI. The CDR3 has 15 residues. The CDR3 DNA reads TGCGCCAGCAGTGGGGGAGCGGGGGGGCCGGGTGAGCAGTTCTTC. It specifies CASSGGAGGPGEQFF.

The V gene is TRBV6-5, the J gene TRBJ2-7; D is undetermined. CDR1 is MNHEY, CDR2 SVGAGI, per germline. The CDR3 extends over 14 amino acids. The V and J ends lost 6 bases and 0 bases respectively, with 12 bases between them. The CDR3 sequence: CASSSPGLSYEQYF. As DNA, the CDR3 is TGTGCCAGCAGCTCCCCAGGCCTCTCCTACGAGCAGTACTTC.

The V and J genes are TRBV9 and TRBJ2-5; no clear D gene. The CDR3 spans 14 residues. Germline CDR1 is SGDLS and CDR2 is YYNGEE. V dropped 1 base and J dropped 2 bases, with 9 bases sitting between them. CDR3 amino acids: CASSVRAYQETQYF. CDR3 coding DNA: TGTGCCAGCAGCGTAAGAGCGTATCAAGAGACCCAGTACTTC.

The chain recombines TRBV5-8 with TRBJ2-3; D not certain. The length of the CDR3 is 15 residues. Trimming left V 0 bases short and J 0 bases short, with 8 bases between. CDR1 and CDR2 from the germline V gene are SGHTS and YDEGEE. CDR3: CASSLGHLSTDTQYF. The CDR3 region has the DNA TGTGCCAGCAGCTTGGGACACCTTAGCACAGATACGCAGTATTTT.

The chain recombines TRBV2 with TRBJ2-2; tentative D call: TRBD2 (6 bases). The CDR3 totals 16 residues. Per the germline V gene, CDR1 is SNHLY and CDR2 is FYNNEI. The V gene lost 5 bases and the J gene lost 7 bases, with 20 bases spanning the gap. The chain's CDR3 is CASSREPREFGGELFF. The CDR3 region has the DNA TGTGCCAGCAGTCGTGAGCCCCGGGAGTTCGGCGGGGAGCTGTTTTTT. The variable domain in full, completed from reference TRBV2 and TRBJ2-2, reads EPEVTQTPSHQVTQMGQEVILRCVPISNHLYFYWYRQILGQKVEFLVSFYNNEISEKSEIFDDQFSVERPDGSNFTLKIRSTKLEDSAMYFCASSREPREFGGELFFGEGSRLTVL.

This clone was counted between two and nine times. The chain links TRBV7-2 to TRBJ2-1; D remains unclear. This CDR3 is built from 14 residues. CDR1 and CDR2 from the germline V gene are SGHTA and FQGNSA. The germline V and J ends were trimmed by 1 base and 4 bases, with 8 bases remaining between them. This chain's CDR3 is CASSLVATYNEQFF. CDR3 bases: TGTGCCAGCAGCTTAGTCGCGACTTACAATGAGCAGTTCTTC.

Here the CDR3 reads CASSGWTGDDYGYTF. CDR3 in DNA: TGTGCCAGCAGCGGATGGACAGGGGATGACTATGGCTACACCTTC. The rearrangement joins TRBV9 to TRBJ1-2, with 9 bases aligning to TRBD1. Germline V gene lookup returns CDR1 SGDLS and CDR2 YYNGEE. V shed 3 bases, J shed 3 bases, and the junction held 6 bases outside the gene matches. The CDR3 totals 15 residues.

CDR3 amino acids: CASSLDGESEQYF. The CDR3 nucleotides are TGTGCCAGCAGCTTAGATGGGGAGAGCGAGCAGTACTTC. The chain uses TRBV11-3 and TRBJ2-7, with D perhaps TRBD2 (5 bases). V was shortened by 0 bases and J by 6 bases, with 9 bases between the two germline ends. CDR3 length: 13 residues. CDR1 is SGHNT, CDR2 YENEEA, per germline.